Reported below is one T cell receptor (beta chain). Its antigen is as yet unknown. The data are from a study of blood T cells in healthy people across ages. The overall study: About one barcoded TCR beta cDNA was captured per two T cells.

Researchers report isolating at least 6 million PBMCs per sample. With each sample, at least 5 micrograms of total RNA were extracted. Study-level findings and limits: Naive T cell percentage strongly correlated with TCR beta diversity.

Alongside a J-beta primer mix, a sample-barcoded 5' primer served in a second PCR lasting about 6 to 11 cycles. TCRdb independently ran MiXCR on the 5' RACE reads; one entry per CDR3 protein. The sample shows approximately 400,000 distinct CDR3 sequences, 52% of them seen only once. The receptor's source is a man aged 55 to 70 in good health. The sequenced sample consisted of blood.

In nucleotides, the CDR3 is TGTGCCAGCAGCCGTAACGGTGCCTACGAGCAGTACTTC. Encoded protein: CASSRNGAYEQYF. The V call is TRBV7-2, the J call TRBJ2-7; D call uncertain. The germline CDR1 and CDR2 sequences are SGHTA and FQGNSA. V lost 5 bases and J lost 2, with 10 bases in between. The CDR3 runs to 13 residues.